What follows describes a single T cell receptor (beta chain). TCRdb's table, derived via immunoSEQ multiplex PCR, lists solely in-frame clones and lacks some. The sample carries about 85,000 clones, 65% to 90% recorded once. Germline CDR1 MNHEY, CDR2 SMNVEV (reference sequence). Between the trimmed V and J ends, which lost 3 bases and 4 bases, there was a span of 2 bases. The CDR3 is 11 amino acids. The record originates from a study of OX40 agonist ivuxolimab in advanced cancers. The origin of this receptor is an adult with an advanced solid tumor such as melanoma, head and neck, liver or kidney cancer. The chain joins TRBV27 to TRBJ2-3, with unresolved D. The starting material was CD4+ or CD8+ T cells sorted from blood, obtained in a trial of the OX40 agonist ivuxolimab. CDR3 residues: CASSLADTQYF. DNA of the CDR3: TGTGCCAGCAGTTTGGCAGATACGCAGTATTTT.